This T cell receptor (beta chain) was documented in a study of OX40 agonist ivuxolimab in advanced cancers. Unmatched junction bases numbered 5, after V lost 3 bases and J lost 3 bases. The CDR3 is made up of 16 amino acids. Germline CDR1 reads KGHSH; CDR2 reads LQKENI. Assay: immunoSEQ multiplex PCR; the TCRdb copy retains only in-frame clones and omits some. The table records some 63,000 clones, approximately 87% of them present only once. The sequence was collected from an adult with an advanced solid tumor such as melanoma, head and neck, liver or kidney cancer. The rearrangement links TRBV18 to TRBJ2-7; 13 bases are a match to TRBD2. The starting material was CD4+ or CD8+ T cells sorted from blood, obtained in a trial of the OX40 agonist ivuxolimab. CDR3 DNA sequence: TGTGCCAGCTCACCCGCGGGACTAGCGGGAATCTACGAGCAGTACTTC. This encodes CASSPAGLAGIYEQYF.